This TCR beta chain appears in the sequencing data of a study of cytomegalovirus exposure and HLA in healthy donors. Vbeta (60) and Jbeta (13) primers were used in the PCR. The repertoire was sequenced with immunoSEQ multiplex PCR; TCRdb's copy has only in-frame clones and lacks some. The sample lists tens of thousands of clones, 86% occurring once. This CDR3 comprises 16 residues. Germline trimming cut 4 bases from V and 0 bases from J; bases unmatched to any gene: 6. Germline assignment: CDR1 MNHEY and CDR2 SVGAGI. For this clone: Antigen unknown.

General observations from the study: Cytomegalovirus association was listed for 164 TCR beta chains. In presence/absence analyses, roughly uniform sequencing depth across donors was assumed.

Sequencing was done on a sample of PBMCs. The J gene is TRBJ1-3, the V gene TRBV6-5; 7 bases line up with TRBD1. This TCR came from a woman between 40 and 50 years old in good health and CMV-seropositive. The CDR3 here is CASSWNRGGSGNTIYF. CDR3 nucleotides: TGTGCCAGCAGTTGGAACAGGGGCGGCTCTGGAAACACCATATATTTT.